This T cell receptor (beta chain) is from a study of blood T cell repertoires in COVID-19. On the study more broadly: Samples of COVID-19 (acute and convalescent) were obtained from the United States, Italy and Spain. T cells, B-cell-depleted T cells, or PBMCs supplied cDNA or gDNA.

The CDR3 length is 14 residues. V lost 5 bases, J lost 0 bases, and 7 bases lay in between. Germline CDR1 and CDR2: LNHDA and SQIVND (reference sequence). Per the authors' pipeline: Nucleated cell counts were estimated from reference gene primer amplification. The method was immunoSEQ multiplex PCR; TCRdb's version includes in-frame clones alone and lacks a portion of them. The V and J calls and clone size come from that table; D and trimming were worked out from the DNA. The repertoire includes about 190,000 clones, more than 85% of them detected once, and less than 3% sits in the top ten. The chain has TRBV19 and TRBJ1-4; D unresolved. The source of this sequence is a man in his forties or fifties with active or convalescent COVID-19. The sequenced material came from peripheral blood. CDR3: CASSDTTTNEKLFF. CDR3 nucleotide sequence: TGTGCCAGTAGTGACACCACAACTAATGAAAAACTGTTTTTT.